Described below is a single T cell receptor beta chain sequence and its context. In patients chosen for sequencing, flow cytometry had shown CD8+CD57+ cell expansion. As a group, the patients uniformly had severe acquired aplastic anemia. This sample was included in a study of CD8+CD57+ T cells in acquired aplastic anemia. Investigators profiled TCR beta VDJ and CDR3 from genomic DNA template. TCRdb re-called the reads through MiXCR, storing one row per CDR3 protein. Of about 190,000 distinct CDR3 sequences detected, just under 50% appear once; the ten largest clones hold 9.7%. Trimming left V 6 bases short and J 2 bases short, with 13 bases between. CDR1 and CDR2 from the germline V gene are SQVTM and ANQGSEA. The CDR3 has 13 amino acids.

The clonotype was recovered from a human donor with aplastic anemia. The chain links TRBV29-1 to TRBJ1-1, with a tentative D call TRBD1 (6 bases). The specimen was sorted CD4+, CD8+, or CD8+CD57+ T cells (not recorded which) from PBMCs. DNA of the CDR3: TGCAGCGTCTCGACAGGCCTTAACACTGAAGCTTTCTTT. This encodes CSVSTGLNTEAFF.